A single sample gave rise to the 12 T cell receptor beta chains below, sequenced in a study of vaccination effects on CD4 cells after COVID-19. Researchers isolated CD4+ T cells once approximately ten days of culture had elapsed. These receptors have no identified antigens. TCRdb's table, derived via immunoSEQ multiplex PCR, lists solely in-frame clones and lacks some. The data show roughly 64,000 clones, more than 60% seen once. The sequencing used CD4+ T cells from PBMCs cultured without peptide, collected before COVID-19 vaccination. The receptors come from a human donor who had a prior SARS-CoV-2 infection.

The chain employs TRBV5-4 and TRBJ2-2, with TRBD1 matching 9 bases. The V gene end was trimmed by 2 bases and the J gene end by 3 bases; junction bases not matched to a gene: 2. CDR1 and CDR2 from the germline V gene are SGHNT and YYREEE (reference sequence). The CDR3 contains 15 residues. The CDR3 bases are TGTGCCAGCAGCTTTGGACAGGGGTACACCGGGGAGCTGTTTTTT. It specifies CASSFGQGYTGELFF.

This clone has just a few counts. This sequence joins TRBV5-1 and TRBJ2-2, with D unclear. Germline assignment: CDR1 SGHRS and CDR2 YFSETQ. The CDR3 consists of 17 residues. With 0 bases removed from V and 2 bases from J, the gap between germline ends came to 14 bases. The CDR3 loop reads CASSLGAQVFNTGELFF. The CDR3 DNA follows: TGCGCCAGCAGCTTGGGAGCGCAGGTCTTTAACACCGGGGAGCTGTTTTTT.

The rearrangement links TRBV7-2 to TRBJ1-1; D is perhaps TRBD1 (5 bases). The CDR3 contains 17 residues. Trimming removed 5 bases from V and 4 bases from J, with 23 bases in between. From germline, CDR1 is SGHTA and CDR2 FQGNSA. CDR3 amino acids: CASSAVILNEGVTEAFF. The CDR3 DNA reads TGTGCCAGCAGCGCAGTCATTTTAAACGAAGGGGTCACTGAAGCTTTCTTT.

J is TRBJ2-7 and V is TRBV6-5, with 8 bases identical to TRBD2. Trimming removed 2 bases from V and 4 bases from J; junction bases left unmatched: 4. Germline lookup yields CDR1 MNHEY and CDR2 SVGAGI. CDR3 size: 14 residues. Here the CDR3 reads CASSYGASGYEQYF. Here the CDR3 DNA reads TGTGCCAGCAGTTACGGGGCTAGCGGGTACGAGCAGTACTTC.

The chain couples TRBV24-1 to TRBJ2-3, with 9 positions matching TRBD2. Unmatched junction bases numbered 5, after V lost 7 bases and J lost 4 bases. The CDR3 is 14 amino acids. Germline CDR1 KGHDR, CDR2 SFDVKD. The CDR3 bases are TGTGCCACCAGAGCTAGCGGGGACGCAGATACGCAGTATTTT. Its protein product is CATRASGDADTQYF.

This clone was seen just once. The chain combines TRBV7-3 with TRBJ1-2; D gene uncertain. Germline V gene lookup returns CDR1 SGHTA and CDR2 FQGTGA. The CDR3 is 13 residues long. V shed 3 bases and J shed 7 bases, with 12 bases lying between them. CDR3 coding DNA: TGTGCCAGCAGCTTCCCAGACCGGGGTGGCTACACCTTC. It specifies CASSFPDRGGYTF.

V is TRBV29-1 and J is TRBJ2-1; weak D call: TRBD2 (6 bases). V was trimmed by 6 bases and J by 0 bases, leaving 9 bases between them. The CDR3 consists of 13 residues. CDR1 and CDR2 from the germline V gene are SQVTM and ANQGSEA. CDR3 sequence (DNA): TGCAGCGTCGATAGCGGCTCCTACAATGAGCAGTTCTTC. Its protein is CSVDSGSYNEQFF.

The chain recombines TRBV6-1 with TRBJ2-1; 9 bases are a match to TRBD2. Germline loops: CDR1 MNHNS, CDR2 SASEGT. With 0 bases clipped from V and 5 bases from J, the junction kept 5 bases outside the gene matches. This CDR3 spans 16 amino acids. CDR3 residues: CASSEAMVAGDNEQFF. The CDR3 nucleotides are TGTGCCAGCAGTGAAGCGATGGTAGCGGGGGACAATGAGCAGTTCTTC.

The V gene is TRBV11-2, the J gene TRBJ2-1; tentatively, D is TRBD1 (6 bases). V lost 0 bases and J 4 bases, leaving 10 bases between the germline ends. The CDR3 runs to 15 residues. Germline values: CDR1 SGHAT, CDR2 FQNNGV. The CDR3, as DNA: TGTGCCAGCAGCTTAGACAGGGGTACTTACAATGAGCAGTTCTTC. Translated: CASSLDRGTYNEQFF.

CDR3 amino acids: CASSLESPRGYTF. In DNA, the CDR3 is TGTGCCAGCAGCTTGGAGTCCCCGCGTGGCTACACCTTC. V gene TRBV5-4 combines with J gene TRBJ1-2; D ambiguous. Trimming took 0 bases from V and 7 from J, leaving 10 bases between them. The CDR3 extends over 13 amino acids. From germline, CDR1 is SGHNT and CDR2 YYREEE (reference sequence).

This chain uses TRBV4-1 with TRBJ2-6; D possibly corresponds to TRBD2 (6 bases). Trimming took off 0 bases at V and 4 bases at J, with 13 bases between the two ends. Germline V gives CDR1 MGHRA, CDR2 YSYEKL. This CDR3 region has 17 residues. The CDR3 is CASSQDRRAYGANVLTF. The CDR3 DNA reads TGCGCCAGCAGCCAAGATCGGAGGGCTTACGGGGCCAACGTCCTGACTTTC.

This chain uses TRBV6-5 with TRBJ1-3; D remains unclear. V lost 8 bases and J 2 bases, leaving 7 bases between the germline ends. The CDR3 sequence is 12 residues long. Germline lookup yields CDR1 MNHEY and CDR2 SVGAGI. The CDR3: CASVSPGNTIYF. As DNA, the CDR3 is TGTGCCAGCGTCAGCCCTGGAAACACCATATATTTT.